These 27 T cell receptor beta chains were sequenced from one sample in a study of T-cell reconstitution after alpha-beta-depleted transplantation in children. Preparation of the TCRbeta library involved a method that used unique molecular identifiers. TCRdb itself ran the PCR reads through MiXCR, one entry per CDR3 protein. The table lists 180,000 or so distinct CDR3 sequences, 5% to 7.5% of them singletons, with 4.5% in the top ten. Sequenced material: PBMCs, taken before TCRalphabeta/CD19-depleted stem cell transplant. The receptors come from a girl less than two years old with combined immunodeficiency, due to receive a stem cell transplant.

This clonotype was detected ten times or more. V usage is TRBV5-1 and J usage is TRBJ2-1; D gene uncertain. Looked up from germline, CDR1 is SGHRS and CDR2 is YFSETQ. The CDR3 covers 14 residues. V lost 0 bases and J 5 bases, leaving 9 bases between the germline ends. CDR3 nucleotide sequence: TGCGCCAGCAGCTTGGATGGCGTCAACAATGAGCAGTTCTTC. It codes for CASSLDGVNNEQFF. Supplemented by reference TRBV5-1 and TRBJ2-1, the full variable domain reads KAGVTQTPRYLIKTRGQQVTLSCSPISGHRSVSWYQQTPGQGLQFLFEYFSETQRNKGNFPGRFSGRQFSNSRSEMNVSTLELGDSALYLCASSLDGVNNEQFFGPGTRLTVL.

This clonotype was detected many times. The rearrangement uses TRBV5-6 and TRBJ1-2, with D perhaps TRBD1 (6 bases). The CDR3 is 13 amino acids. Trimming pared 5 bases from V and 4 bases from J, leaving 12 bases between. Germline V gene sequence: CDR1 SGHDT, CDR2 YYEEEE. CDR3 region: CASRPDRIYGYTF. The CDR3 DNA sequence: TGTGCCAGCAGGCCCGACAGGATCTATGGCTACACCTTC.

This clonotype was found many times. This chain links TRBV7-9 with TRBJ2-3; 11 bases agree with TRBD1. The length of the CDR3 is 14 residues. Germline V CDR1 and CDR2: SEHNR, FQNEAQ (reference sequence). V lost 6 bases, J lost 4 bases, and 3 bases stayed unmatched. The CDR3 DNA reads TGTGCCAGCAGTAAGGACAGGGGGCCAGATACGCAGTATTTT. Translating it yields CASSKDRGPDTQYF.

Notes on this clonotype: A much larger clone sits a single nucleotide away, making a read error possible. The chain employs TRBV9 and TRBJ2-1; TRBD2 matches 8 bases. Germline lookup yields CDR1 SGDLS and CDR2 YYNGEE. The CDR3 is made up of 17 amino acids. The CDR3 spells CASSGLGGRSAYNEQSF. CDR3 DNA sequence: TGTGCCAGCAGCGGGTTGGGCGGGAGGAGTGCCTACAATGAGCAGTCCTTC.

This clonotype was recorded at least ten times. V is TRBV5-1 and J is TRBJ2-2; D ambiguous. The CDR3 is 15 amino acids. Trimming took off 0 bases at V and 0 bases at J, with 6 bases between the two ends. CDR1 and CDR2 (germline): SGHRS, YFSETQ. CDR3 in DNA: TGCGCCAGCAGCTTGGCGGCGGCGAACACCGGGGAGCTGTTTTTT. Its protein is CASSLAAANTGELFF. Full variable domain (rest looked up from reference TRBV5-1 and TRBJ2-2): KAGVTQTPRYLIKTRGQQVTLSCSPISGHRSVSWYQQTPGQGLQFLFEYFSETQRNKGNFPGRFSGRQFSNSRSEMNVSTLELGDSALYLCASSLAAANTGELFFGEGSRLTVL.

This clonotype was seen at least ten times. The rearrangement joins TRBV2 to TRBJ2-1, with TRBD2 identical over 7 bases. Per germline, CDR1 SNHLY and CDR2 FYNNEI. The CDR3 has 15 residues. The J segment lost 8 bases and the V segment lost 4 bases, leaving 11 bases of the junction unmatched. The CDR3 bases are TGTGCCAGCAGTGGCCGGACTAGGGGTGGACATGAGCAGTTCTTC. The encoded protein is CASSGRTRGGHEQFF.

Notes on this clonotype: A much larger clone lies a single base off, so this may be a read error. This chain uses TRBV24-1 with TRBJ2-3; D not certain. CDR1 KGHDR and CDR2 SFDVKD come from the germline V gene. This CDR3 contains 15 residues. The CDR3 DNA follows: TGTGCCACCAGTGATACCGGGTCCTACACATATACGCAGTATTTT. Encoded protein: CATSDTGSYTYTQYF.

This clonotype occurred many times. The chain carries TRBV29-1 and TRBJ2-7, with TRBD2 as a possible D gene (6 bases). V lost 4 bases and J lost 0, with 16 bases in between. CDR3 length equals 15 residues. The germline CDR1 and CDR2 sequences are SQVTM and ANQGSEA. CDR3 sequence: CSVVGPGLSSYEQYF. The CDR3 nucleotides are TGCAGCGTTGTAGGACCGGGACTGAGCTCCTACGAGCAGTACTTC.

This clonotype showed up many times. This rearrangement joins TRBV20-1 to TRBJ2-1; TRBD1 matches at 11 bases. After removal of 5 bases from V and 8 bases from J, the junction contained 5 bases not matched to a gene. The CDR3 loop spans 13 amino acids. Germline V gene sequence: CDR1 DFQATT, CDR2 SNEGSKA (reference sequence). The CDR3 spells CSAGGQGADEQFF. The CDR3 coding sequence is TGCAGTGCTGGAGGACAGGGGGCGGATGAGCAGTTCTTC.

The chain uses TRBV5-1 and TRBJ2-7; 9 bases are shared with TRBD1. J lost 0 bases, V lost 3 bases, and 7 bases had no gene match. Germline assignment: CDR1 SGHRS and CDR2 YFSETQ. The CDR3 loop spans 16 amino acids. DNA for the CDR3: TGCGCCAGCAGCTCACACGGACAGGGGAACTCCTACGAGCAGTACTTC. This sequence encodes CASSSHGQGNSYEQYF.

In its sample, this clonotype was seen many times. The V gene is TRBV5-6, the J gene TRBJ1-1; D uncertain. The CDR3 has 12 residues. The germline CDR1 and CDR2 sequences are SGHDT and YYEEEE. With 1 base removed from V and 3 bases from J, the gap between germline ends came to 4 bases. The chain's CDR3 is CASSLSHTEAFF. CDR3 sequence (DNA): TGTGCCAGCAGCTTGTCTCACACTGAAGCTTTCTTT.

This clonotype was observed at least ten times. This rearrangement joins TRBV4-1 to TRBJ2-7; tentative D call: TRBD1 (6 bases). The CDR3 contains 13 residues. The V end was cut by 5 bases, the J end by 2 bases, with 10 bases between. The germline CDR1 and CDR2 sequences are MGHRA and YSYEKL. The CDR3: CASSIGQPYEQYF. For the CDR3, the DNA is TGCGCCAGCAGCATAGGACAGCCCTACGAGCAGTACTTC.

This clonotype was picked up many times. The chain links TRBV5-5 to TRBJ2-1; a possible D gene is TRBD1 (5 bases). This CDR3 contains 13 residues. V lost 9 bases and J 2 bases, leaving 12 bases between the germline ends. The germline V gene has CDR1 SGHKS and CDR2 YYEKEE (reference sequence). The CDR3 DNA sequence: TGTGCCACGACAGCCTCTGCCTACAATGAGCAGTTCTTC. This encodes CATTASAYNEQFF.

This clonotype appeared many times. The rearrangement joins TRBV7-9 to TRBJ2-7; D unresolved. Germline V gene data show CDR1 as SEHNR and CDR2 as FQNEAQ (reference sequence). The CDR3 is 14 amino acids. V dropped 1 base and J dropped 0 bases, with 7 bases sitting between them. In DNA form, the CDR3 reads TGTGCCAGCAGCTTAGGGCAAAGCTCCTACGAGCAGTACTTC. Translating it yields CASSLGQSSYEQYF.

This clonotype was counted ten times or more. The J gene is TRBJ2-3, the V gene TRBV20-1, with 9 bases lining up with TRBD2. V was clipped by 7 bases and J by 2 bases; unmatched bases: 4. The CDR3 is 13 residues long. The germline V gene has CDR1 DFQATT and CDR2 SNEGSKA (reference sequence). The CDR3 DNA follows: TGCAGTGGGGCGGGGGGGAACACAGATACGCAGTATTTT. It encodes CSGAGGNTDTQYF.

A word on this clonotype: A much larger clonotype is one base distant, so this may be a read error. V and J are TRBV25-1 and TRBJ2-3; a possible D gene is TRBD2 (5 bases). The CDR3 totals 14 residues. Looked up from germline, CDR1 is MGHDK and CDR2 is SYGVNS. Trimming removed 4 bases from V and 5 bases from J, with 13 bases in between. The CDR3 is CASSGREGRDTQYF. For the CDR3, the DNA is TGTGCCAGCAGTGGAAGGGAAGGGAGAGATACGCAGTATTTT. The full variable domain, rest sourced from reference TRBV25-1 and TRBJ2-3, is EADIYQTPRYLVIGTGKKITLECSQTMGHDKMYWYQQDPGMELHLIHYSYGVNSTEKGDLSSESTVSRIRTEHFPLTLESARPSHTSQYLCASSGREGRDTQYFGPGTRLTVL.

The chain recombines TRBV29-1 with TRBJ2-5; 9 bases are a match to TRBD1. The CDR3 has 14 residues. Germline CDR1 and CDR2: SQVTM and ANQGSEA. V shed 6 bases, J shed 2 bases, and the junction held 7 bases outside the gene matches. The CDR3 DNA sequence: TGCAGCGTCTCCGGGACAGGGAATCAAGAGACCCAGTACTTC. Translating it yields CSVSGTGNQETQYF.

The table lists this clonotype with many counts. This sequence joins TRBV15 and TRBJ1-2, with D perhaps TRBD1 (6 bases). Looked up from germline, CDR1 is LNHNV and CDR2 is YYDKDF (reference sequence). V dropped 0 bases and J dropped 5 bases, with 10 bases sitting between them. This CDR3 spans 14 amino acids. CDR3 sequence: CATSRDGGGYGYTF. DNA of the CDR3: TGTGCCACCAGCAGAGATGGAGGGGGGTATGGCTACACCTTC.

This clonotype was detected many times. The chain recombines TRBV7-3 with TRBJ2-3; the D gene is possibly TRBD1 (6 bases). The CDR3 loop spans 14 amino acids. V lost 6 bases, J lost 1 base, and 11 bases lay in between. Germline CDR1 is SGHTA and CDR2 is FQGTGA. CDR3 nucleotide sequence: TGTGCCAGCAGTTTTCGACAGGGCACAGATACGCAGTATTTT. This encodes CASSFRQGTDTQYF. Full variable domain (rest looked up from reference TRBV7-3 and TRBJ2-3): GAGVSQTPSNKVTEKGKYVELRCDPISGHTALYWYRQSLGQGPEFLIYFQGTGAADDSGLPNDRFFAVRPEGSVSTLKIQRTERGDSAVYLCASSFRQGTDTQYFGPGTRLTVL.

This clonotype was recorded many times. This chain connects TRBV24-1 to TRBJ2-3, with a weak D call TRBD1 (6 bases). Germline CDR1 KGHDR, CDR2 SFDVKD. With 3 bases removed from V and 5 bases from J, the gap between germline ends came to 17 bases. The CDR3 is 16 amino acids. In DNA, the CDR3 is TGTGCCACCAGTGATGTCCGGGCCAAGACAGGAGATACGCAGTATTTT. Residues: CATSDVRAKTGDTQYF.

This clonotype occurred many times. This rearrangement joins TRBV29-1 to TRBJ1-2; 7 bases map to TRBD1. Looked up from germline, CDR1 is SQVTM and CDR2 is ANQGSEA. The junction had 8 bases not matched to a gene; V was cut back by 7 bases and J by 6 bases. CDR3 length: 12 residues. As DNA, the CDR3 is TGCAGCGCGGGACAGCCTGCTAATGGCTACACCTTC. It codes for CSAGQPANGYTF.

The sample holds many counts of this clonotype. V is TRBV6-2 or TRBV6-3 and J is TRBJ2-5, with D hard to call. This CDR3 is 16 amino acids long. CDR1 is MNHEY, CDR2 SVGEGT, per germline. The V and J ends lost 5 bases and 2 bases respectively, with 18 bases between them. The CDR3 sequence: CASSQLSDELQETQYF. The CDR3 bases are TGTGCCAGCAGTCAACTATCCGATGAGCTACAAGAGACCCAGTACTTC.

This clonotype was counted at least ten times. The chain employs TRBV11-2 and TRBJ1-1; D is ambiguous. Between the trimmed V and J ends, which lost 5 bases and 1 base, there was a span of 14 bases. CDR1 is SGHAT and CDR2 is FQNNGV in the germline V gene. The CDR3 contains 15 residues. The CDR3 loop reads CASSRVLVQNTEAFF. In nucleotides, the CDR3 is TGTGCCAGCAGCCGAGTGCTGGTCCAGAACACTGAAGCTTTCTTT.

This clonotype was recorded many times. This chain joins TRBV7-2 and TRBJ2-1; D gene unclear. The CDR3 has 14 residues. Trimming shortened V by 5 bases and J by 12 bases, and 20 bases separated the two germline ends. CDR1 and CDR2 (germline): SGHTA, FQGNSA. CDR3 amino acids: CASSPEVRVAVQFF. The CDR3 DNA is TGTGCCAGCAGCCCCGAGGTTCGCGTTGCCGTGCAGTTCTTC.

This clonotype was detected ten times or more. The chain joins TRBV5-1 to TRBJ2-5; D uncertain. V dropped 5 bases and J dropped 1 base, with 6 bases sitting between them. CDR3 length equals 12 residues. CDR1 SGHRS and CDR2 YFSETQ come from the germline V gene. The CDR3 DNA is TGCGCCAGCAGTGATTTCCAAGAGACCCAGTACTTC. Translation: CASSDFQETQYF. The variable domain in full, with the rest retrieved from reference TRBV5-1 and TRBJ2-5, is KAGVTQTPRYLIKTRGQQVTLSCSPISGHRSVSWYQQTPGQGLQFLFEYFSETQRNKGNFPGRFSGRQFSNSRSEMNVSTLELGDSALYLCASSDFQETQYFGPGTRLLVL.

This clonotype was counted many times. The chain combines TRBV14 with TRBJ1-4; D gene unclear. Germline lookup yields CDR1 SGHDN and CDR2 FVKESK. This CDR3 has 13 amino acids. The V gene lost 6 bases and the J gene lost 7 bases, with 12 bases spanning the gap. The CDR3 nucleotides read TGTGCCAGCAGGCTGCGGCGGGGTGAAAAACTGTTTTTT. Its translation: CASRLRRGEKLFF.

In its sample, this clonotype was seen many times. V usage is TRBV27 and J usage is TRBJ2-2; D remains unclear. CDR3 length equals 13 residues. Per germline, CDR1 MNHEY and CDR2 SMNVEV (reference sequence). V dropped 5 bases and J dropped 5 bases, with 9 bases sitting between them. In nucleotides, the CDR3 is TGTGCCAGCAGTGACGGTGAGACCGGGGAGCTGTTTTTT. This translates into CASSDGETGELFF.